The present T cell receptor (beta chain) was sequenced within a study of T cells in Graves' hyperthyroidism and ophthalmopathy. The junction had 15 bases not matched to a gene; V was cut back by 2 bases and J by 7 bases. CDR3 length: 17 amino acids. Looked up from germline, CDR1 is LNHDA and CDR2 is SQIVND (reference sequence). This clonotype was picked up many times. Amplification of TCR beta CDR3 regions used RNA as the template. The primer set for the first-round RT-PCR of the TCR CDR3 was HTBI. Each CDR3 protein is one row after TCRdb ran MiXCR on the multiplex PCR reads. The data show some 270,000 distinct CDR3 sequences, roughly 13% seen once.

V is TRBV19 and J is TRBJ1-2, with 8 bases matching TRBD1. The TCR comes from a woman in her thirties or forties with Graves' hyperthyroidism. Sequencing was done on a sample of blood. CDR3 in amino acids: CASSIPWATGGTSGYTF. The CDR3 coding sequence is TGTGCCAGTAGTATACCTTGGGCAACAGGGGGAACGAGTGGCTACACCTTC. Full variable domain (missing parts from reference TRBV19 and TRBJ1-2): DGGITQSPKYLFRKEGQNVTLSCEQNLNHDAMYWYRQDPGQGLRLIYYSQIVNDFQKGDIAEGYSVSREKKESFPLTVTSAQKNPTAFYLCASSIPWATGGTSGYTFGSGTRLTVV.